This T cell receptor (beta chain) was recovered during a study of regulatory T cells in long-lasting Graves disease. Both iRepertoire HTBI primers and Arm-PCR of CDR3 regions were used to build the TCR beta libraries. MiXCR, applied by TCRdb to the multiplex PCR reads, yields one record per CDR3 protein. The sample includes a few hundred thousand distinct CDR3 sequences, about 25% of them seen just once. Time point: persistent/refractory GD, antithyroid drugs over 5 years with positive TRAb. Scientists built the TCR library using RNA that was extracted from PBMCs. Deletions cut 1 base from V and 5 bases from J, with 14 bases between. CDR1 and CDR2 from the germline V gene are SGHDN and FVKESK. CDR3 length: 15 residues.

The sample in question was peripheral blood mononuclear cells (PBMCs), obtained when the disease was refractory, from a patient treated with antithyroid drugs. This receptor was taken from a female donor with Graves disease. This chain links TRBV14 with TRBJ2-5, with D possibly matching TRBD2 (5 bases). The CDR3 nucleotides are TGTGCCAGCAGCCAAGGGGTGGGAGCTTCCGAGACCCAGTACTTC. It is translated as CASSQGVGASETQYF.